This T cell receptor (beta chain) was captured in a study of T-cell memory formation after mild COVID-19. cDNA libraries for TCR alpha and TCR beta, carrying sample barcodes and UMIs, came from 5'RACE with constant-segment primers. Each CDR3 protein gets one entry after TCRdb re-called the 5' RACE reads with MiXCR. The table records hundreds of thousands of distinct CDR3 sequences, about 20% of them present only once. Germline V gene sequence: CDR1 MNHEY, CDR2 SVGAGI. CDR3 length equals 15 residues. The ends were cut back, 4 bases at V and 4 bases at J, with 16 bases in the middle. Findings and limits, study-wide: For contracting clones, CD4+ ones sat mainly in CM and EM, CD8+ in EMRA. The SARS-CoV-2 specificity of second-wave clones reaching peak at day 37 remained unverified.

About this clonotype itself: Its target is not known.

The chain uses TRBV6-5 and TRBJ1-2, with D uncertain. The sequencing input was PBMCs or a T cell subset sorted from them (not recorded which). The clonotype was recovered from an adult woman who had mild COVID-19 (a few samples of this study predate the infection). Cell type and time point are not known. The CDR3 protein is CASSSRRSPLYGYTF. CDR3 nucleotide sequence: TGTGCCAGCAGTTCAAGACGGTCCCCGCTCTATGGCTACACCTTC.